The sequence of this T cell receptor (beta chain) was determined in a study of blood T cell repertoires in COVID-19. The germline V gene has CDR1 SGHNT and CDR2 YYREEE (reference sequence). Trimming pared 7 bases from V and 3 bases from J, leaving 11 bases between. The CDR3 loop spans 13 amino acids. Per the authors' pipeline: It was from reference gene primer amplification that nucleated cell counts were estimated. Clones were sequenced by immunoSEQ multiplex PCR, and TCRdb holds only the in-frame ones, with some missing. V and J calls and clone size are as listed in that table; D and trimming were resolved from the DNA. Here the sample spans approximately 240,000 clones, under 85% being singletons.

The origin of this receptor is a woman between 35 and 50 years old with active or convalescent COVID-19. Sequences were obtained from peripheral blood. The chain joins TRBV5-4 to TRBJ2-4; D unclear. The CDR3 region is CASGADLKNIQYF. The CDR3 DNA reads TGTGCCAGCGGCGCGGATCTCAAAAACATTCAGTACTTC.